This TCR beta chain was captured by sequencing in a study of CD8 T cells in ankylosing spondylitis. Study-level findings and limits: What seemed typical of ankylosing spondylitis blood was a TCR beta motif built from 8 or 9 highly homologous variants. There was reportedly significant enrichment of clones that were disease-linked in matched ankylosing spondylitis synovial fluid. Within peripheral blood, clones linked to disease were CD8+ and relatively rare.

TCR beta libraries were made by quantitative 5'-RACE with molecular barcodes. TCRdb processed the 5' RACE reads anew with MiXCR; each CDR3 protein has one entry. The data show about 750,000 distinct CDR3 sequences, around 17% seen once. This clonotype was observed a handful of times. Antigen specificity is unknown. The sample taken for sequencing was blood, either unsorted or a sorted T cell fraction (not recorded which). This receptor was obtained from a male donor with ankylosing spondylitis.

The CDR3 sequence: CASSYNSLTDTQYF. CDR3 coding DNA: TGTGCCAGCAGTTACAACAGCCTCACAGATACGCAGTATTTT. This chain links TRBV6-5 with TRBJ2-3; D uncertain. The germline gives CDR1 MNHEY, CDR2 SVGAGI. Between the trimmed V and J ends, which lost 2 bases and 2 bases, there was a span of 8 bases. CDR3 length: 14 residues.